Below are 14 T cell receptor beta chains sequenced from a single sample in a study of blood T cell repertoires in COVID-19. TCRdb keeps only in-frame clones here, not all; method: immunoSEQ multiplex PCR. The data show 400,000 or so clones, around 90% seen once. Sample: PBMCs or T cells enriched from blood (not recorded which). The receptors derive from a woman in her 40s with acute COVID-19.

The V call is TRBV4-1, the J call TRBJ1-4, with TRBD1 identical over 10 bases. The CDR3 totals 14 residues. Germline CDR1 and CDR2: MGHRA and YSYEKL. The J segment lost 6 bases and the V segment lost 7 bases, leaving 5 bases of the junction unmatched. The CDR3 DNA sequence: TGCGCCAGCAACCCCGGACAGGGGGATGAAAAACTGTTTTTT. Translation gives CASNPGQGDEKLFF.

The chain joins TRBV7-9 to TRBJ1-1; D is unclear. This CDR3 spans 13 amino acids. Trimming removed 3 bases from V and 4 bases from J, with 9 bases in between. CDR1 SEHNR and CDR2 FQNEAQ come from the germline V gene (reference sequence). In DNA, the CDR3 is TGTGCCAGCAGCTTCGGTGGTACCACTGAAGCTTTCTTT. Encoded protein: CASSFGGTTEAFF.

The chain combines TRBV29-1 with TRBJ1-5; D ambiguous. Trimming stripped 4 bases from V and 3 bases from J, with 10 bases between. Germline V gene data show CDR1 as SQVTM and CDR2 as ANQGSEA. The CDR3 covers 13 residues. The CDR3 loop is CSVGQFFNQPQHF. The CDR3 DNA is TGCAGCGTTGGTCAGTTCTTCAATCAGCCCCAGCATTTT.

Concerning this clone itself: Other DNA sequences from this sample encode an identical CDR3 as well. This CDR3 is CASSLDGSSYNEQFF. Written as DNA, the CDR3 is TGCGCCAGCAGCTTGGACGGGAGCTCCTACAATGAGCAGTTCTTC. The chain employs TRBV5-1 and TRBJ2-1; possibly TRBD2 for D (6 bases). This CDR3 is 15 amino acids long. Trimming removed 0 bases at V and 0 bases at J, with 7 bases between. CDR1 is SGHRS, CDR2 YFSETQ, per germline.

Points on this clone: This same CDR3 is encoded by further DNA sequences in the sample. The chain joins TRBV4-1 to TRBJ2-7; weak D call: TRBD2 (5 bases). Between the trimmed V and J ends, which lost 0 bases and 1 base, there was a span of 13 bases. Germline CDR1 MGHRA, CDR2 YSYEKL. The CDR3 is 16 amino acids. The CDR3 DNA is TGCGCCAGCAGCCAAGATTCGGGGAACCCTTCCTACGAGCAGTACTTC. This sequence encodes CASSQDSGNPSYEQYF.

The chain couples TRBV5-8 to TRBJ1-5, with D hard to call. V lost 0 bases to trimming and J lost 7 bases, with 11 bases between them. CDR1 is SGHTS and CDR2 is YDEGEE in the germline V gene. This CDR3 is 14 amino acids long. The CDR3 DNA follows: TGTGCCAGCAGCTTGGAGCGAGTTGGCCAGCCCCAGCATTTT. Translating it yields CASSLERVGQPQHF.

The J gene is TRBJ1-5, the V gene TRBV5-8; unclear D gene. This CDR3 region has 18 residues. V lost 0 bases, J lost 0 bases, and 16 bases lay in between. Per germline, CDR1 SGHTS and CDR2 YDEGEE. The CDR3 nucleotides read TGTGCCAGCAGCTTGGCGGCTGCGGGCCTTTATAGCAATCAGCCCCAGCATTTT. It yields the protein CASSLAAAGLYSNQPQHF.

V and J are TRBV3-1 (or the pseudogene TRBV3-2) and TRBJ1-6, with TRBD1 as a possible D gene (6 bases). V shed 1 base and J shed 7 bases, with 17 bases lying between them. Germline V gives CDR1 LGHDT, CDR2 YNNKEL (reference sequence). The CDR3 consists of 17 residues. CDR3 DNA: TGTGCCAGCAGCCAAGGGGGGGGAGGGGGGCGAAATTCACCCCTCCACTTT. This encodes CASSQGGGGGRNSPLHF.

This chain links TRBV27 with TRBJ2-3; no definite D call. There are 14 residues in the CDR3. V lost 3 bases and J 4 bases, leaving 11 bases between the germline ends. CDR1 MNHEY and CDR2 SMNVEV come from the germline V gene (reference sequence). CDR3 DNA: TGTGCCAGCAGTTTCAACTTTCGCGCAGATACGCAGTATTTT. This codes for CASSFNFRADTQYF.

The chain combines TRBV18 with TRBJ1-1; TRBD1 matches 8 bases. Losses at the gene ends were 4 bases for V and 2 bases for J; bases not matched to a gene: 12. The CDR3 runs 17 residues. CDR1 and CDR2 (germline): KGHSH, LQKENI. The chain's CDR3 is CASSLQGSGQGNTEAFF. The CDR3 DNA reads TGTGCCAGCTCACTCCAAGGATCAGGACAGGGAAACACTGAAGCTTTCTTT.

This clone was counted between two and nine times. V and J are TRBV25-1 and TRBJ1-5; D remains unclear. The germline CDR1 and CDR2 sequences are MGHDK and SYGVNS. V was pared by 5 bases and J by 7 bases, with 3 bases between. The CDR3 spans 10 residues. Here the CDR3 reads CASSIQPQHF. Here the CDR3 DNA reads TGTGCCAGCAGTATACAGCCCCAGCATTTT.

The CDR3, as DNA: TGCGCCAGCAGCTCCTCGGGACAGTACCGTTCCGAAGCTTTCTTT. Translating gives CASSSSGQYRSEAFF. This sequence joins TRBV5-1 and TRBJ1-1; 7 nucleotides line up with TRBD1. Looked up from germline, CDR1 is SGHRS and CDR2 is YFSETQ. CDR3 length: 15 residues. After removal of 3 bases from V and 8 bases from J, the junction contained 13 bases not matched to a gene.

V is TRBV15 and J is TRBJ2-4, with D unresolved. CDR1 and CDR2 from the germline V gene are LNHNV and YYDKDF (reference sequence). The CDR3 totals 12 residues. The V gene lost 1 base and the J gene lost 6 bases, with 4 bases spanning the gap. Written as DNA, the CDR3 is TGTGCCACCAGCAGAGGTATAAACATTCAGTACTTC. Its protein product is CATSRGINIQYF.

This CDR3 is CASRAGPGNTIYF. The DNA of the CDR3 is TGTGCCAGCAGAGCAGGGCCTGGAAACACCATATATTTT. The chain carries TRBV6-5 and TRBJ1-3, with D possibly being TRBD1 (5 bases). V lost 6 bases and J 2 bases, leaving 8 bases between the germline ends. Per germline, CDR1 MNHEY and CDR2 SVGAGI. The CDR3 has 13 amino acids.